The 8 T cell receptor beta chains presented below share a single source sample, sequenced in a study of T cell changes during pregnancy in multiple sclerosis. TCRdb keeps only in-frame clones here, not all; method: immunoSEQ multiplex PCR. The sample holds just under 35,000 clones, just over 90% seen once. This material consisted of peripheral blood, taken in the second trimester of pregnancy. The receptors derive from a female donor in good health, enrolled as a control in a pregnancy study.

A single count supports this clone. This rearrangement joins TRBV27 to TRBJ2-7; D gene uncertain. Deletions cut 2 bases from V and 2 bases from J, with 13 bases between. There are 15 residues in the CDR3. Germline loops: CDR1 MNHEY, CDR2 SMNVEV (reference sequence). The CDR3 nucleotides are TGTGCCAGCAGTTTACAACCGGGTTCCGCCTACGAGCAGTACTTC. This sequence encodes CASSLQPGSAYEQYF.

This chain connects TRBV4-1 to TRBJ2-1; 8 nucleotides match TRBD2. This CDR3 spans 15 amino acids. V was clipped by 2 bases and J by 3 bases; unmatched bases: 3. Germline V gene data show CDR1 as MGHRA and CDR2 as YSYEKL. The CDR3 region has the DNA TGCGCCAGCAGCCAACTGACTAGCGTCTACAATGAGCAGTTCTTC. This codes for CASSQLTSVYNEQFF.

CDR3 loop: CAISVGGFLAGEETQYF. The CDR3 bases are TGTGCCATCAGTGTCGGTGGATTTCTAGCGGGGGAAGAGACCCAGTACTTC. V usage is TRBV10-3 and J usage is TRBJ2-5; 10 positions match TRBD2. Germline V CDR1 and CDR2: ENHRY, SYGVKD. CDR3 length: 17 amino acids. V was clipped by 4 bases and J by 3 bases; unmatched bases: 11.

The J gene is TRBJ1-1, the V gene TRBV19; D uncertain. This CDR3 is built from 14 residues. Germline lookup yields CDR1 LNHDA and CDR2 SQIVND (reference sequence). Deletions cut 1 base from V and 4 bases from J, with 10 bases between. In nucleotides, the CDR3 is TGTGCCAGTAGTATAGGGCAGTTGATCACTGAAGCTTTCTTT. Protein sequence: CASSIGQLITEAFF.

The chain has TRBV9 and TRBJ2-7; 9 nucleotides match TRBD2. The J segment lost 5 bases and the V segment lost 0 bases, leaving 3 bases of the junction unmatched. Germline V gene sequence: CDR1 SGDLS, CDR2 YYNGEE. CDR3 length: 14 amino acids. CDR3 region: CASSVDQRGDEQYF. In DNA form, the CDR3 reads TGTGCCAGCAGCGTAGATCAGCGGGGGGACGAGCAGTACTTC.

This rearrangement joins TRBV6-4 to TRBJ1-2; 9 bases align to TRBD1. V lost 4 bases, J lost 3 bases, and 6 bases stayed unmatched. This CDR3 has 15 residues. CDR1 and CDR2 from the germline V gene are MRHNA and SNTAGT. Here the CDR3 reads CASSVDRGDYYGYTF. The CDR3 coding sequence is TGTGCCAGCAGTGTAGACAGGGGGGACTACTATGGCTACACCTTC.

The CDR3 nucleotides are TGTGCCAGCAGAATCGAGGCCGGGACTAGCTTGGAGACCCAGTACTTC. Encoded protein: CASRIEAGTSLETQYF. The J gene is TRBJ2-5, the V gene TRBV27, with TRBD2 matching 9 bases. The CDR3 has 16 amino acids. Germline V CDR1 and CDR2: MNHEY, SMNVEV (reference sequence). The J segment lost 5 bases and the V segment lost 6 bases, leaving 13 bases of the junction unmatched.

The chain uses TRBV7-8 and TRBJ2-7; 8 positions match TRBD1. Germline V gene data show CDR1 as SGHVS and CDR2 as FQNEAQ. The junction had 9 bases not matched to a gene; V was cut back by 4 bases and J by 4 bases. The CDR3 is 15 amino acids. CDR3: CASSSSRTGSYEQYF. CDR3 bases: TGTGCCAGCAGCTCGTCCCGGACAGGGTCATACGAGCAGTACTTC.